The source of this T cell receptor (beta chain) is a study of cytomegalovirus exposure and HLA in healthy donors. The junction had 13 bases not matched to a gene; V was cut back by 4 bases and J by 5 bases. This CDR3 comprises 17 residues. From germline, CDR1 is SGHTS and CDR2 YDEGEE. With respect to this clone: The antigen is not known.

The PCR had 60 Vbeta and 13 Jbeta primers. The table came from immunoSEQ multiplex PCR; TCRdb's copy has only in-frame clones and leaves some out. The data show approximately 100,000 clones, with around 82% seen just once and 3% to 4.5% held by the top ten. General observations from the study: Some segments of the V type, notably TRBV6-2 and TRBV6-3, were excluded as indistinguishable.

The receptor's source is a woman aged 50 to 60 in good health and CMV-seropositive. The rearrangement uses TRBV5-8 and TRBJ2-1; 9 nucleotides match TRBD2. Sequenced input: PBMCs. CDR3: CASSPREGLLTNNEQFF. CDR3 DNA: TGTGCCAGCAGCCCGCGGGAGGGCCTTCTCACTAACAATGAGCAGTTCTTC. Based on the CDR3 plus reference TRBV5-8 and TRBJ2-1, the full variable domain is EAGVTQSPTHLIKTRGQQATLRCSPISGHTSVYWYQQALGLGLQFLLWYDEGEERNRGNFPPRFSGRQFPNYSSELNVNALELEDSALYLCASSPREGLLTNNEQFFGPGTRLTVL.